A single sample gave rise to the 12 T cell receptor beta chains below, sequenced in a study of PD-L1 blockade in urothelial cancer. Described time point: pretreatment peripheral blood. Method: immunoSEQ multiplex PCR; TCRdb's copy keeps in-frame clones and lacks some. In the table there are about 63,000 clones, 81% of which are singletons. The input for sequencing was PBMCs, taken around atezolizumab (anti-PD-L1) treatment. The receptors shown here come from a man aged 70-80 years with urothelial cancer.

The rearrangement uses TRBV30 and TRBJ1-1, with TRBD1 matching 8 bases. The ends lost 0 bases at V and 10 bases at J; junction bases unmatched: 7. CDR1 GTSNPN and CDR2 SVGIG come from the germline V gene (reference sequence). The CDR3 is made up of 13 amino acids. The CDR3 reads CAWSVTGGAGAFF. CDR3 bases: TGTGCCTGGAGTGTAACAGGGGGAGCAGGAGCTTTCTTT.

The chain couples TRBV14 to TRBJ2-1, with 10 bases lining up with TRBD2. CDR1 and CDR2 from the germline V gene are SGHDN and FVKESK. Trimming at V came to 3 bases and at J to 10 bases, leaving 9 bases not matched to a gene. This CDR3 contains 15 residues. The CDR3 loop is CASSHITSGDGEQFF. The CDR3 nucleotides read TGTGCCAGCAGCCATATAACTAGCGGGGACGGCGAGCAGTTCTTC.

The chain has TRBV9 and TRBJ1-2, with D possibly matching TRBD1 (5 bases). This CDR3 has 13 residues. Between the trimmed V and J ends, which lost 0 bases and 8 bases, there was a span of 11 bases. CDR1 and CDR2 (germline): SGDLS, YYNGEE. The CDR3 loop is CASSVGPGVGYTF. The DNA of the CDR3 is TGTGCCAGCAGCGTAGGGCCGGGGGTAGGCTACACCTTC.

The chain carries TRBV7-3 and TRBJ1-1; D is possibly TRBD1 (5 bases). Germline V lookup: CDR1 SGHTA, CDR2 FQGTGA. The CDR3 is 14 amino acids. V was trimmed by 3 bases and J by 1 base, leaving 9 bases between them. CDR3 bases: TGTGCCAGCAGCTTCCAGGGAGGGAACACTGAAGCTTTCTTT. Residues: CASSFQGGNTEAFF.

The chain recombines TRBV9 with TRBJ1-2; 8 bases match TRBD1. With V trimmed by 0 bases and J by 1 base, 2 bases remained unmatched. Germline CDR1 is SGDLS and CDR2 is YYNGEE. The CDR3 contains 15 residues. CDR3 sequence reads: CASSVAGGLNYGYTF. For the CDR3, the DNA is TGTGCCAGCAGCGTAGCAGGGGGCCTTAACTATGGCTACACCTTC. Full variable domain (remainder filled in from reference TRBV9 and TRBJ1-2): DSGVTQTPKHLITATGQRVTLRCSPRSGDLSVYWYQQSLDQGLQFLIQYYNGEERAKGNILERFSAQQFPDLHSELNLSSLELGDSALYFCASSVAGGLNYGYTFGSGTRLTVV.

In nucleotides, the CDR3 is TGTGCCAGCAGTCAGCGGACGTGGGAGAACACTGAAGCTTTCTTT. It is translated as CASSQRTWENTEAFF. This chain connects TRBV6-1 to TRBJ1-1; D is ambiguous. V dropped 5 bases and J dropped 1 base, with 14 bases sitting between them. Per the germline V gene, CDR1 is MNHNS and CDR2 is SASEGT. The CDR3 loop spans 15 amino acids.

The chain is built from TRBV19 and TRBJ2-1, with 8 bases identical to TRBD2. From germline, CDR1 is LNHDA and CDR2 SQIVND (reference sequence). This CDR3 comprises 15 residues. V shed 5 bases, J shed 5 bases, and the junction held 8 bases outside the gene matches. This CDR3 reads CASSLQREYDNEQFF. CDR3 DNA sequence: TGTGCCAGTAGTCTTCAGCGGGAGTACGACAATGAGCAGTTCTTC.

The V gene is TRBV7-6, the J gene TRBJ2-3; TRBD2 agrees at 10 bases. This CDR3 is 15 amino acids long. The trim removed 1 base at V and 10 bases at J, leaving 8 bases unmatched. Germline V gene lookup returns CDR1 SGHVS and CDR2 FNYEAQ. CDR3: CASSLEREGLGSQYF. The CDR3 nucleotides read TGTGCCAGCAGCTTAGAGCGGGAGGGCCTTGGTTCGCAGTATTTT.

This rearrangement joins TRBV19 to TRBJ1-2; 8 bases are shared with TRBD1. This CDR3 has 14 amino acids. Looked up from germline, CDR1 is LNHDA and CDR2 is SQIVND (reference sequence). The trim removed 8 bases at V and 4 bases at J, leaving 9 bases unmatched. CDR3 sequence: CASRPTGGPYGYTF. CDR3 DNA sequence: TGTGCCAGTCGGCCTACAGGGGGACCCTATGGCTACACCTTC.

The chain couples TRBV6-5 to TRBJ2-3; 7 nucleotides match TRBD2. The germline gives CDR1 MNHEY, CDR2 SVGAGI. The V gene end was trimmed by 6 bases and the J gene end by 0 bases; junction bases not matched to a gene: 3. This CDR3 is 14 amino acids long. CDR3 amino acids: CASRLAASTDTQYF. DNA of the CDR3: TGTGCCAGCAGGCTAGCGGCTAGCACAGATACGCAGTATTTT.

This chain connects TRBV18 to TRBJ2-7, with 9 bases identical to TRBD1. This CDR3 has 14 residues. V trimming: 6 bases; J trimming: 4 bases; junction bases outside the gene matches: 7. Germline V lookup: CDR1 KGHSH, CDR2 LQKENI. Written as DNA, the CDR3 is TGTGCCAGCTCCGGGACAGGGAATGGTTACGAGCAGTACTTC. This encodes CASSGTGNGYEQYF.

This chain joins TRBV19 and TRBJ1-5, with D tentatively TRBD1 (5 bases). Deletions cut 0 bases from V and 0 bases from J, with 9 bases between. CDR1 is LNHDA and CDR2 is SQIVND in the germline V gene (reference sequence). The CDR3 is 16 residues long. In DNA, the CDR3 is TGTGCCAGTAGTATAGAGGGACTGGGTAGCAATCAGCCCCAGCATTTT. Its translation is CASSIEGLGSNQPQHF.